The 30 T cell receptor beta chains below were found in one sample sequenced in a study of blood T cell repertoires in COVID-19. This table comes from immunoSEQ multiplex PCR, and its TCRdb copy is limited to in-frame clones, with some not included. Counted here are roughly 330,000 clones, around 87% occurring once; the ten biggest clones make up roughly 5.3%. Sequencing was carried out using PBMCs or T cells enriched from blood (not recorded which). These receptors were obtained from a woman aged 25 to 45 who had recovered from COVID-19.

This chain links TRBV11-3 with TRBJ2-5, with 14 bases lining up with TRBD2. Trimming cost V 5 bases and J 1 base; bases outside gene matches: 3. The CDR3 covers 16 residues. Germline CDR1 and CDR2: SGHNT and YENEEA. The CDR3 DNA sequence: TGTGCCAGCAGCCCTGGACTAGCGGGGGGCCAAGAGACCCAGTACTTC. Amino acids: CASSPGLAGGQETQYF. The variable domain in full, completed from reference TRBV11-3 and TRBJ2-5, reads EAGVVQSPRYKIIEKKQPVAFWCNPISGHNTLYWYLQNLGQGPELLIRYENEEAVDDSQLPKDRFSAERLKGVDSTLKIQPAELGDSAVYLCASSPGLAGGQETQYFGPGTRLLVL.

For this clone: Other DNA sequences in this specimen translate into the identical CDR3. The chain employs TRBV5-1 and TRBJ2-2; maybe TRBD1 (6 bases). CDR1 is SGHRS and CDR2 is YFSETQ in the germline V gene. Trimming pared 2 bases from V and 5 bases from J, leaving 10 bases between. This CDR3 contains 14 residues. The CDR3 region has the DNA TGCGCCAGCAGCTTAACAGGGTCTACCGGGGAGCTGTTTTTT. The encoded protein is CASSLTGSTGELFF. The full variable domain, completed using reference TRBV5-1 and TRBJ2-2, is KAGVTQTPRYLIKTRGQQVTLSCSPISGHRSVSWYQQTPGQGLQFLFEYFSETQRNKGNFPGRFSGRQFSNSRSEMNVSTLELGDSALYLCASSLTGSTGELFFGEGSRLTVL.

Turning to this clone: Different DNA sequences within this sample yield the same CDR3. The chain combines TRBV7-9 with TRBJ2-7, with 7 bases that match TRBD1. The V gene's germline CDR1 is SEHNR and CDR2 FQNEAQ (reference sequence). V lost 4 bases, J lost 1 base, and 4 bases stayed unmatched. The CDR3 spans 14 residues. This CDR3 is CASSSQGVSYEQYF. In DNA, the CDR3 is TGTGCCAGCAGCTCGCAGGGGGTTTCCTACGAGCAGTACTTC.

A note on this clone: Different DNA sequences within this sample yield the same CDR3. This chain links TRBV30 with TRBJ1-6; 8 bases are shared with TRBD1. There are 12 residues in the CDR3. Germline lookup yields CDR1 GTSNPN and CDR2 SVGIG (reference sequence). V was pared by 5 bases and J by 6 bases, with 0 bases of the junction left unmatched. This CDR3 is CAWDRGNSPLHF. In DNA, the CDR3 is TGTGCCTGGGACAGGGGTAATTCACCCCTCCACTTT. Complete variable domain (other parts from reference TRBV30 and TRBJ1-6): SQTIHQWPATLVQPVGSPLSLECTVEGTSNPNLYWYRQAAGRGLQLLFYSVGIGQISSEVPQNLSASRPQDRQFILSSKKLLLSDSGFYLCAWDRGNSPLHFGNGTRLTVT.

DNA of the CDR3: TGCGCCAGCAGCTCGGCCGGGGGAGACACTGAAGCTTTCTTT. Translating it yields CASSSAGGDTEAFF. This sequence joins TRBV5-1 and TRBJ1-1, with D tentatively TRBD1 (5 bases). The length of the CDR3 is 14 residues. Germline CDR1 SGHRS, CDR2 YFSETQ. Trimming pared 3 bases from V and 3 bases from J, leaving 12 bases between.

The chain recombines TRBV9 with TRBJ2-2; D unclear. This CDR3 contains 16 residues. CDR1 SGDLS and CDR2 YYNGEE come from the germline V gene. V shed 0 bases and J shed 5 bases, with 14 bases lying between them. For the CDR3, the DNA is TGTGCCAGCAGCGTAGCAGGCTACCTTGAGACCGGGGAGCTGTTTTTT. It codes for CASSVAGYLETGELFF.

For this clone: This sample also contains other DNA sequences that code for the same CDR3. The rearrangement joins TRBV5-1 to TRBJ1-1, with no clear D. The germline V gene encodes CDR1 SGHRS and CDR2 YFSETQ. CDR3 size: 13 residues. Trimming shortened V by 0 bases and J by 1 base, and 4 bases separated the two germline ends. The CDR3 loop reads CASSLAGNTEAFF. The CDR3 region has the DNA TGCGCCAGCAGCTTGGCAGGGAACACTGAAGCTTTCTTT.

The CDR3 loop is CASSVGASGTYEQYF. DNA of the CDR3: TGTGCCAGCAGCGTAGGGGCTAGCGGGACCTACGAGCAGTACTTC. This chain uses TRBV9 with TRBJ2-7; 9 bases align to TRBD2. V was pared by 0 bases and J by 2 bases, with 3 bases of the junction left unmatched. The CDR3 covers 15 residues. Germline V lookup: CDR1 SGDLS, CDR2 YYNGEE.

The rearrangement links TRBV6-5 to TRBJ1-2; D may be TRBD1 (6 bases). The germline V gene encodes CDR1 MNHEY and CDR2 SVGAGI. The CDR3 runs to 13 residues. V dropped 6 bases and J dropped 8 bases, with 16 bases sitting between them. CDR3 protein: CASRLQGRGGYTF. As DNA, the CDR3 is TGTGCCAGCAGGTTACAGGGCCGAGGGGGCTACACCTTC.

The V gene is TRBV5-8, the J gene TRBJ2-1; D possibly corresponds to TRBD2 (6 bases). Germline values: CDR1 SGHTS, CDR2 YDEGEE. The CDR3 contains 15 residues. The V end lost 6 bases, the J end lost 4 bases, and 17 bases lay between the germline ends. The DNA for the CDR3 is TGTGCCAGCAACCTGGACGGGAGTACATACAATGAGCAGTTCTTC. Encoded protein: CASNLDGSTYNEQFF.

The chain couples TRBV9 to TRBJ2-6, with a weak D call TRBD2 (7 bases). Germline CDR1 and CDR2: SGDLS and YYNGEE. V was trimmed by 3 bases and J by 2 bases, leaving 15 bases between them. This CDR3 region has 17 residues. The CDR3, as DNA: TGTGCCAGCAGCGCCCGAAGGGGGGGGGCTGGGGCCAACGTCCTGACTTTC. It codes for CASSARRGGAGANVLTF.

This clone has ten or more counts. CDR3 DNA sequence: TGTGCCAGCAGCCCCCATACTCAGGGGAAAAATTCACCCCTCCACTTT. Residues: CASSPHTQGKNSPLHF. V and J are TRBV9 and TRBJ1-6, with D possibly being TRBD1 (6 bases). Germline V gene sequence: CDR1 SGDLS, CDR2 YYNGEE. V lost 4 bases, J lost 7 bases, and 18 bases lay in between. This CDR3 spans 16 amino acids.

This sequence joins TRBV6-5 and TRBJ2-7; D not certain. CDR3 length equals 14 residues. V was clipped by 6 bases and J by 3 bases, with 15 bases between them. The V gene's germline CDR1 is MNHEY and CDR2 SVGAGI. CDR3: CASRSTYTGYEQYF. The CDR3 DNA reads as TGTGCCAGCAGATCGACGTATACGGGCTACGAGCAGTACTTC.

The CDR3 here is CASSLGGTGIMDTEAFF. The CDR3 coding sequence is TGTGCCAGCAGCTTGGGCGGGACAGGGATTATGGACACTGAAGCTTTCTTT. The V and J genes are TRBV5-5 and TRBJ1-1, with 9 positions matching TRBD1. The junction had 9 bases not matched to a gene; V was cut back by 0 bases and J by 3 bases. CDR3 length: 17 amino acids. Germline V gene data show CDR1 as SGHKS and CDR2 as YYEKEE (reference sequence).

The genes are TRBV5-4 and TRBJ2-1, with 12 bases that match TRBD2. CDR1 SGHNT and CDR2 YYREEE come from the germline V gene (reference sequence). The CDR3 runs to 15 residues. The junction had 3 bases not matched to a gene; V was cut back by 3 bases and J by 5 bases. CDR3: CASSSGLAGNNEQFF. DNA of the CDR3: TGTGCCAGCAGCTCTGGACTAGCGGGAAACAATGAGCAGTTCTTC.

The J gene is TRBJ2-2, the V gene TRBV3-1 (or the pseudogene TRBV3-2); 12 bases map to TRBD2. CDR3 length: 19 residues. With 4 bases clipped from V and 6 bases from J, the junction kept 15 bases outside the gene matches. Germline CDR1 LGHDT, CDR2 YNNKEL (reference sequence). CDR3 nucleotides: TGTGCCAGCAGCCCACGTTGGCTAGCGGGGGGGAAAGTCGCCGGGGAGCTGTTTTTT. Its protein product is CASSPRWLAGGKVAGELFF.

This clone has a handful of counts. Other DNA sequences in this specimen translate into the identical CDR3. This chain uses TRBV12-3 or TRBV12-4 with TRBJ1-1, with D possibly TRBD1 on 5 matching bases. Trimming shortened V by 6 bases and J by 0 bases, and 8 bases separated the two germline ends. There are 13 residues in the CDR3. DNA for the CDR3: TGTGCCAGCAGCCTACAGGTGAACACTGAAGCTTTCTTT. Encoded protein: CASSLQVNTEAFF.

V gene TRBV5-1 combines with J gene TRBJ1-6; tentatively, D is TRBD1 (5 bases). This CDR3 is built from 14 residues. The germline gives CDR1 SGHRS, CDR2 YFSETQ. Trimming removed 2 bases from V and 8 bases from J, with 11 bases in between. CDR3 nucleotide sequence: TGCGCCAGCAGCTTTGGCAGGGTGGATTCACCCCTCCACTTT. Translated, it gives CASSFGRVDSPLHF.

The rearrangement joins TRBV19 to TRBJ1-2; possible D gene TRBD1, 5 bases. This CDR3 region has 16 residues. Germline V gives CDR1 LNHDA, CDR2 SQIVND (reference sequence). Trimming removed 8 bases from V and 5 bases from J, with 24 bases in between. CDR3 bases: TGTGCCAGTCGCCGGGACCTTACACTCCGGGGGTATGGCTACACCTTC. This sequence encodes CASRRDLTLRGYGYTF.

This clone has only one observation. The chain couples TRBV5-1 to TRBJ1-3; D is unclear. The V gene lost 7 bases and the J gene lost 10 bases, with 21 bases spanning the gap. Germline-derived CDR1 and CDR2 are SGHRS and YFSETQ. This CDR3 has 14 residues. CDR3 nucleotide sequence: TGCGCCAGCTGGTCTCCGACATTGAGTGGTACCATATATTTT. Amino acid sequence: CASWSPTLSGTIYF.

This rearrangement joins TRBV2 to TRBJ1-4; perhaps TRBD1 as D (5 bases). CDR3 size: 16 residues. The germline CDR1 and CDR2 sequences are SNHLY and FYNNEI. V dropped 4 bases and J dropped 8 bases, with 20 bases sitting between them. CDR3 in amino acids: CASSAHVPGVGEKLFF. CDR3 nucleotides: TGTGCCAGCAGTGCCCACGTCCCGGGGGTGGGAGAAAAACTGTTTTTT.

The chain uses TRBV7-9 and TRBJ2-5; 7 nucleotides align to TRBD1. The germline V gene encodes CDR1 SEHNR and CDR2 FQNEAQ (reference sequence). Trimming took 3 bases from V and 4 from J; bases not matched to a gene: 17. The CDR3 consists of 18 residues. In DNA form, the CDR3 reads TGTGCCAGCAGCTTTCCCAGTTCTGACAGGGTTATGGGAGAGACCCAGTACTTC. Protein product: CASSFPSSDRVMGETQYF.

The CDR3 here is CASSSTTGLGSYEQYF. In DNA form, the CDR3 reads TGCGCCAGCAGCTCCACCACAGGGCTCGGCTCCTACGAGCAGTACTTC. The chain recombines TRBV5-1 with TRBJ2-7, with D tentatively TRBD1 (6 bases). Germline CDR1 reads SGHRS; CDR2 reads YFSETQ. The V end lost 3 bases, the J end lost 0 bases, and 16 bases lay between the germline ends. The CDR3 is made up of 16 amino acids. The entire variable domain, with the rest obtained from reference TRBV5-1 and TRBJ2-7, is as follows: KAGVTQTPRYLIKTRGQQVTLSCSPISGHRSVSWYQQTPGQGLQFLFEYFSETQRNKGNFPGRFSGRQFSNSRSEMNVSTLELGDSALYLCASSSTTGLGSYEQYFGPGTRLTVT.

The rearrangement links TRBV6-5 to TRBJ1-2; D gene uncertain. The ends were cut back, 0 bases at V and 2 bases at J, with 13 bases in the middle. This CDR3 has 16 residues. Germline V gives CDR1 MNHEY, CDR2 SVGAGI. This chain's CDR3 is CASSYSVITPNYGYTF. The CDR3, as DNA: TGTGCCAGCAGTTACTCAGTCATAACACCAAACTATGGCTACACCTTC.

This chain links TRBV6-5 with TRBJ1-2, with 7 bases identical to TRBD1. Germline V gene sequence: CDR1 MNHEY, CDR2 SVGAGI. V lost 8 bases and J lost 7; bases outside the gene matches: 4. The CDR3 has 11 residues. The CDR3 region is CASQGGVGYTF. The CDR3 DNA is TGTGCCAGCCAGGGGGGCGTTGGCTACACCTTC.

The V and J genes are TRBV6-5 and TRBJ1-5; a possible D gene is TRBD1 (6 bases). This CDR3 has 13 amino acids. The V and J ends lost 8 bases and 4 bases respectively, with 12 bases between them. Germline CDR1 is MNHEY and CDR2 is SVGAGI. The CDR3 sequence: CASRVGANQPQHF. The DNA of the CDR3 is TGTGCCAGCCGGGTGGGGGCAAATCAGCCCCAGCATTTT.

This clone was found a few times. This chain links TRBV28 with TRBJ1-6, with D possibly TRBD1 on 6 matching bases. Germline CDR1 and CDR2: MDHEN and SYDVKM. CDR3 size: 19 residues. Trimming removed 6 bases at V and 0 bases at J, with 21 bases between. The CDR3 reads CASSLRTASTSSYNSPLHF. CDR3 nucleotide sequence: TGTGCCAGCAGCCTGAGGACAGCCTCCACAAGCTCCTATAATTCACCCCTCCACTTT.

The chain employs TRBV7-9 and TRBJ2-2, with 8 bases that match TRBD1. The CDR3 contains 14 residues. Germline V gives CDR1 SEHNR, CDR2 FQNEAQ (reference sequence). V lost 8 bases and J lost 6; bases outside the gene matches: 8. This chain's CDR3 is CASPEAGGPGELFF. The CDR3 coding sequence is TGTGCCAGCCCAGAGGCAGGGGGCCCCGGGGAGCTGTTTTTT. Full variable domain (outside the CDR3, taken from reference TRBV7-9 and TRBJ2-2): DTGVSQNPRHKITKRGQNVTFRCDPISEHNRLYWYRQTLGQGPEFLTYFQNEAQLEKSRLLSDRFSAERPKGSFSTLEIQRTEQGDSAMYLCASPEAGGPGELFFGEGSRLTVL.

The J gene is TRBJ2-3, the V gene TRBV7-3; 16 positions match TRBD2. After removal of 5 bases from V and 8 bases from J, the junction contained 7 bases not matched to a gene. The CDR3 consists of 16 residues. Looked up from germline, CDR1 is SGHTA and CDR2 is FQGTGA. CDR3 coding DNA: TGTGCCAGCAGCATGGGACTAGCGGGGGGGCGGTCTACGCAGTATTTT. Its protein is CASSMGLAGGRSTQYF.

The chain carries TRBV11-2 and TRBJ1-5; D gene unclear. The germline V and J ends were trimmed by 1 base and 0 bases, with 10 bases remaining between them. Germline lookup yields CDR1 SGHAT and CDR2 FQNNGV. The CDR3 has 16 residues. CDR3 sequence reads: CASSLVGGGSNQPQHF. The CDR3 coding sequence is TGTGCCAGCAGCTTAGTGGGTGGAGGTAGCAATCAGCCCCAGCATTTT.